This record looks at one TCR beta chain sequence and its context. Its specificity is not known. The PCR was carried out with 60 Vbeta primers and 13 Jbeta primers. TCRdb's copy holds only in-frame clones and misses some; the assay was immunoSEQ multiplex PCR. The table includes 130,000 or so clones, roughly three quarters detected once. This sample stems from a study of cytomegalovirus exposure and HLA in healthy donors. Study-wide results and limits: It was likely that a cluster of highly shared sequence variants was a sequencing artifact. TRBV6-2, TRBV6-3 and some other V segments were unresolvable in 87-base-pair reads. A later look showed TCR association rates differing by HLA locus, highest for DRB1 and lowest for HLA-C.

Losses at the gene ends were 4 bases for V and 3 bases for J; bases not matched to a gene: 13. The CDR3 sequence is 16 residues long. Germline V gene sequence: CDR1 SGHNT, CDR2 YYREEE (reference sequence). Specimen: PBMCs. The chain couples TRBV5-4 to TRBJ2-7; 7 bases fit TRBD1. This TCR derives from a woman between 18 and 30 years old in good health and CMV-seronegative. CDR3 nucleotide sequence: TGTGCCAGCAGCCGAACCGGGACAGACGGATTCTACGAGCAGTACTTC. It yields the protein CASSRTGTDGFYEQYF.